This passage covers 25 T cell receptor beta chains from one sample sequenced in a study of human CD8 memory T cell subsets. A UMI-labeled 5' RACE approach was the method that produced the TCR beta libraries. For each CDR3 protein, TCRdb gives one entry from its re-call of the 5' RACE reads, without DNA. The table for this sample gives some 9,000 distinct CDR3 sequences. The sample taken for sequencing was CD8+ T cells from PBMCs. The receptors come from a human donor in good health.

The rearrangement links TRBV2 to TRBJ1-1; TCRdb's D call, TRBD1, is unchecked because there is no DNA. This CDR3 has 17 amino acids. CDR1 SNHLY and CDR2 FYNNEI come from the germline V gene. The CDR3 spells CASSGTGGAHLNTEAFF.

Considering frequency, this clonotype is medium-sized (0.01 to 0.1%). The chain combines TRBV29-1 with TRBJ1-1. Germline V gene data show CDR1 as SQVTM and CDR2 as ANQGSEA. This CDR3 comprises 12 residues. CDR3 loop: CSVAPGNTEAFF.

The chain combines TRBV7-6 with TRBJ2-2; TCRdb's D gene call, TRBD1, goes unchecked for lack of DNA. The CDR3 loop spans 15 amino acids. CDR1 SGHVS and CDR2 FNYEAQ come from the germline V gene. The CDR3 region is CASSLDPGGSGELFF.

CDR3 residues: CASSPSRDNGHYEQYF. V usage is TRBV7-9 and J usage is TRBJ2-7; TCRdb names TRBD1, which stays unverified in the absence of DNA. The CDR3 runs 16 residues. Germline V gene data show CDR1 as SEHNR and CDR2 as FQNEAQ (reference sequence).

Frequency places this clonotype as medium-sized (0.01 to 0.1%). The chain carries TRBV7-6 and TRBJ1-5; there is no DNA to check the TCRdb D call of TRBD1. CDR3 length: 17 amino acids. Germline-derived CDR1 and CDR2 are SGHVS and FNYEAQ. CDR3: CASSLRGGGIGNQPQHF.

The chain combines TRBV24-1 with TRBJ2-1. CDR1 is KGHDR, CDR2 SFDVKD, per germline. The CDR3 has 13 residues. CDR3 sequence: CATLEPDLNEQFF.

This chain joins TRBV7-6 and TRBJ2-3; TCRdb's assignment of TRBD2 cannot be checked, as there is no DNA. CDR1 is SGHVS, CDR2 FNYEAQ, per germline. This CDR3 region has 18 residues. The CDR3 spells CASSPIPGTSRGTDTQYF.

The genes are TRBV6-5 and TRBJ2-7. Germline V gene data show CDR1 as MNHEY and CDR2 as SVGAGI. The CDR3 spans 13 residues. The CDR3 sequence is CASSYAESYEQYF.

The chain carries TRBV29-1 and TRBJ2-5; TCRdb indicates TRBD1, and absent DNA this call remains unverified. The CDR3 is 12 amino acids. Germline CDR1 is SQVTM and CDR2 is ANQGSEA. The CDR3 loop reads CSVGGVRETQYF.

This clonotype is deemed medium-sized by its frequency. This chain joins TRBV29-1 and TRBJ2-5. From germline, CDR1 is SQVTM and CDR2 ANQGSEA. This CDR3 is built from 13 residues. This CDR3 reads CSVEANRVETQYF.

According to its frequency, this clonotype is medium-sized. This chain connects TRBV20-1 to TRBJ2-2. This CDR3 comprises 15 residues. The germline CDR1 and CDR2 sequences are DFQATT and SNEGSKA (reference sequence). CDR3 region: CSARTLAGDTGELFF.

The chain has TRBV24-1 and TRBJ2-1; TCRdb's D gene call, TRBD2, goes unchecked for lack of DNA. Per the germline V gene, CDR1 is KGHDR and CDR2 is SFDVKD. CDR3 length: 14 residues. The CDR3 spells CATSRREGPNEQFF.

The chain recombines TRBV29-1 with TRBJ2-1. This CDR3 is built from 15 residues. The V gene's germline CDR1 is SQVTM and CDR2 ANQGSEA. CDR3 sequence reads: CSVDGVASSYNEQFF.

By frequency, this clonotype is medium-sized (0.01 to 0.1%). The chain employs TRBV20-1 and TRBJ1-2; absent DNA, TCRdb's TRBD1 call cannot be checked. The CDR3 extends over 15 amino acids. Germline values: CDR1 DFQATT, CDR2 SNEGSKA (reference sequence). This CDR3 is CSARSSDTANYGYTF.

This clonotype ranks as medium-sized (0.01 to 0.1%) in terms of frequency. The rearrangement links TRBV19 to TRBJ2-7; with no DNA, the TCRdb D assignment of TRBD2 cannot be verified. Germline CDR1 and CDR2: LNHDA and SQIVND (reference sequence). The CDR3 totals 14 residues. The chain's CDR3 is CASSTSEGSYEQYF. Variable domain in full (rest from reference TRBV19 and TRBJ2-7): DGGITQSPKYLFRKEGQNVTLSCEQNLNHDAMYWYRQDPGQGLRLIYYSQIVNDFQKGDIAEGYSVSREKKESFPLTVTSAQKNPTAFYLCASSTSEGSYEQYFGPGTRLTVT.

The rearrangement uses TRBV5-6 and TRBJ1-5. This CDR3 is 14 amino acids long. The germline gives CDR1 SGHDT, CDR2 YYEEEE. The chain's CDR3 is CASSLVGMGQPQHF.

This chain joins TRBV5-4 and TRBJ1-1; TCRdb names TRBD1, which stays unverified in the absence of DNA. Germline V CDR1 and CDR2: SGHNT, YYREEE (reference sequence). The CDR3 is made up of 14 amino acids. CDR3 sequence reads: CASSGLEGDTEAFF.

The rearrangement joins TRBV20-1 to TRBJ2-4; the TCRdb call, TRBD1, lacks DNA for checking. The CDR3 loop spans 17 amino acids. Germline V gives CDR1 DFQATT, CDR2 SNEGSKA (reference sequence). CDR3 loop: CSASGDRGDGTKNIQYF.

The gene calls are TRBV20-1 and TRBJ2-3; TCRdb returns TRBD2, unconfirmable since there is no DNA. Germline CDR1 is DFQATT and CDR2 is SNEGSKA (reference sequence). The CDR3 totals 15 residues. The CDR3 spells CSARSLAGDADTQYF.

V is TRBV2 and J is TRBJ2-3; no DNA is available, so the TRBD1 call from TCRdb remains unchecked. The germline V gene has CDR1 SNHLY and CDR2 FYNNEI. This CDR3 comprises 13 residues. The CDR3 is CASSPGVRDTQYF.

This clonotype is called medium-sized based on its frequency. V gene TRBV20-1 combines with J gene TRBJ2-7; the D gene TCRdb calls, TRBD1, cannot be checked with no DNA. This CDR3 is built from 12 residues. Germline V gene sequence: CDR1 DFQATT, CDR2 SNEGSKA (reference sequence). This CDR3 is CSAGDREYEQYF.

This chain links TRBV27 with TRBJ1-1; the TCRdb call, TRBD1, lacks DNA for checking. Per the germline V gene, CDR1 is MNHEY and CDR2 is SMNVEV (reference sequence). This CDR3 contains 15 residues. CDR3 residues: CASSLIQGTNTEAFF.

This sequence joins TRBV9 and TRBJ1-6. The germline V gene encodes CDR1 SGDLS and CDR2 YYNGEE. CDR3 size: 13 residues. CDR3 sequence: CASSPEVNSPLHF.

Measured by frequency, this clonotype is medium-sized (0.01 to 0.1%). J is TRBJ1-1 and V is TRBV2; TCRdb selects TRBD1, and the lack of DNA leaves this call unchecked. Germline lookup yields CDR1 SNHLY and CDR2 FYNNEI. This CDR3 contains 16 residues. The CDR3 region is CASSDTQGSGNTEAFF. The variable domain in full, completed from reference TRBV2 and TRBJ1-1, reads EPEVTQTPSHQVTQMGQEVILRCVPISNHLYFYWYRQILGQKVEFLVSFYNNEISEKSEIFDDQFSVERPDGSNFTLKIRSTKLEDSAMYFCASSDTQGSGNTEAFFGQGTRLTVV.

The chain carries TRBV5-1 and TRBJ1-1; checking the TCRdb D call of TRBD1 is not possible without DNA. This CDR3 is 14 amino acids long. Germline V gives CDR1 SGHRS, CDR2 YFSETQ. The CDR3 sequence: CASSIRGGNTEAFF.